This is a list of T cell receptor beta chains from one sample in a study of T cells in Graves' hyperthyroidism and ophthalmopathy. TCRdb analysed the multiplex PCR reads with MiXCR anew, one entry per CDR3 protein. The repertoire holds about half a million distinct CDR3 sequences, with 20% to 25% as singletons. Sequenced: blood. These receptors originate from a man between 18 and 29 years old with Graves' hyperthyroidism. Both conserved end residues are trimmed from each CDR3. The order of the fields is V gene, J gene, CDR3 protein.

TRBV30	TRBJ2-6	AWSGQGVSGANVLT
TRBV30	TRBJ1-5	AWSPSGTVFHQPQH
TRBV4-1	TRBJ1-3	ASSQGVVALYGNTIY
TRBV20-1	TRBJ1-1	SALARGAEAF
TRBV11-2	TRBJ1-1	ASTHSGLGTEAF
TRBV6-5	TRBJ2-7	ASGSSYPYEQY
TRBV27	TRBJ2-7	ASRDFSYEQY
TRBV2	TRBJ2-3	ASSDILSTDTQY
TRBV12-3/TRBV12-4	TRBJ1-3	ASTLSGNTIY
TRBV2	TRBJ1-1	ASKEYTEAF
TRBV11-2	TRBJ1-1	ASRSWSGAEAF
TRBV12-3/TRBV12-4	TRBJ1-3	ASSPAGSSGNTIY
TRBV15	TRBJ2-7	ATSSGLADVAYEQY
TRBV12-3/TRBV12-4	TRBJ1-2	ASSFKSGWGGYT
TRBV7-9	TRBJ2-4	ASSSARTSGLGNIQY
TRBV6-2/TRBV6-3	TRBJ1-5	ASTSPMTGAFNNQPQH
TRBV6-5	TRBJ2-5	ASSYPSGVPEETQY
TRBV6-5	TRBJ2-7	ASTYGPSQY
TRBV20-1	TRBJ1-1	SAMPAGWDLFLF
TRBV5-1	TRBJ1-3	ASSLESSGNTIY
TRBV7-3	TRBJ2-2	ASSLGAGMGTGEPF
TRBV5-5	TRBJ2-7	ASSLLQGGIYEQY
TRBV27	TRBJ1-1	ASSLRRTGIDYPSPNTEAF
TRBV20-1	TRBJ1-1	SCGGLTEAF
TRBV10-3	TRBJ2-5	AISDPKTGRETQY
TRBV7-8	TRBJ1-5	ASSLETMDRGVPQH
TRBV18	TRBJ2-2	ASSPGQGAMTGELF
TRBV30	TRBJ2-7	AWRKWGVGYEQY